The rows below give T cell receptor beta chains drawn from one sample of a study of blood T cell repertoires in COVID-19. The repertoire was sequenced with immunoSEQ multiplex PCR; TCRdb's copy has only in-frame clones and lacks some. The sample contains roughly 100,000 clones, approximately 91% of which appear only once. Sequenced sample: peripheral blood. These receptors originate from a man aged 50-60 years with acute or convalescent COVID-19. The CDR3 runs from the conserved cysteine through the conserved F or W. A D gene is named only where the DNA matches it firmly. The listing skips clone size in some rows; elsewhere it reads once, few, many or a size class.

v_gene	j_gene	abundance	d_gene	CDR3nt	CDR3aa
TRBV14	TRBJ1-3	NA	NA	TGTGCCAGCAGGGGAGCTGGAAACACCATATATTTT	CASRGAGNTIYF
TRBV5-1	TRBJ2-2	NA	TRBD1	TGCGCCAGCTTGGGACAGGGAGACACCGGGGAGCTGTTTTTT	CASLGQGDTGELFF
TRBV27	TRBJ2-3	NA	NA	TGTGCCAGCAGCGGAGGAGCATTCACAGATACGCAGTATTTT	CASSGGAFTDTQYF
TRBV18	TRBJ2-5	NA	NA	TGTGCCAGCTCCCCCACTCAAGAGACCCAGTACTTC	CASSPTQETQYF
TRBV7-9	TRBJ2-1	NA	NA	TGTGCCAGCAGCTCGCCGGCGCTAGGCTACAATGAGCAGTTCTTC	CASSSPALGYNEQFF
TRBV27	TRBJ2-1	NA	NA	TGTGCCAGCAGTTTGGGGAAGGTGGCCACTAGACCTCCTCATGAGCAGTTCTTC	CASSLGKVATRPPHEQFF
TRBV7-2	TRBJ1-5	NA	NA	TGTGCCAGCAGCCCGAGGGGGGGAGGCCAGCCCCAGCATTTT	CASSPRGGGQPQHF
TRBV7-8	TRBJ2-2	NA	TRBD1	TGTGCCAGCAGCTTATTGAGGACAGGGGTGGCGGGCACCGGGGAGCTGTTTTTT	CASSLLRTGVAGTGELFF
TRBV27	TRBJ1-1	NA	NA	TGTGCCAGCAGTTTGGAGGGGCGAGGACTCTCTTTCTTT	CASSLEGRGLSFF
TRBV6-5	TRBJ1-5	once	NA	TGTGCCAGCACTTCCCCCGGGGGTAATCAGCCCCAGCATTTT	CASTSPGGNQPQHF
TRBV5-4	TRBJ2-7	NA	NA	TGTGCCAGCAGCGAAATAGGGGGTCTCGATTCCTACGAGCAGTACTTC	CASSEIGGLDSYEQYF
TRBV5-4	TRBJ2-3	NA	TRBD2	TGTGCCAGCAGCATCTCTAGCGGGGGGGCAGATACGCAGTATTTT	CASSISSGGADTQYF
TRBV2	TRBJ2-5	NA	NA	TGTGCCAGCAGCAAACTGGGGGGGGCACAGGGGACCCAGTACTTC	CASSKLGGAQGTQYF
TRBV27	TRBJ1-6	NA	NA	TGTGCCAGCAGTCAACCGGGGGAGAATTCACCCCTCCACTTT	CASSQPGENSPLHF
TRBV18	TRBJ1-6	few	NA	TGTGCCAGCTCACCGGAGATTAATTCACCCCTCCACTTT	CASSPEINSPLHF
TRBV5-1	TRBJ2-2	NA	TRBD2	TGCGCCAGCAGCTGGGCCGGGGGGAAATGGTCCACCGGGGAGCTGTTTTTT	CASSWAGGKWSTGELFF